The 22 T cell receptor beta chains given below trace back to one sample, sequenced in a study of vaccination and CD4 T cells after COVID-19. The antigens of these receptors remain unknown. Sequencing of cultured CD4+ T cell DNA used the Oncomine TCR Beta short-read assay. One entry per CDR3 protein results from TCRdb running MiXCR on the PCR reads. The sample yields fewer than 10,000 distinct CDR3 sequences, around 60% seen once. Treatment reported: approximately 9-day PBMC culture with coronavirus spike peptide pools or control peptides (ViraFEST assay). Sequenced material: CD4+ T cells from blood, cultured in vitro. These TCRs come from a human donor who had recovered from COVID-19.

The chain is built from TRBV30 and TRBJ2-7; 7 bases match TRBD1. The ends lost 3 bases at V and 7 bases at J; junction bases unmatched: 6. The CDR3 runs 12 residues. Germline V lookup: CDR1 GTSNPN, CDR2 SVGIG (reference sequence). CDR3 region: CAWSRTGDEQYF. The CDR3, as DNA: TGTGCCTGGAGCCGAACAGGGGATGAGCAGTACTTC.

Written as DNA, the CDR3 is TGCAGTGCTATTTCGAACACCGGGGAGCTGTTTTTT. This encodes CSAISNTGELFF. The chain links TRBV20-1 to TRBJ2-2; D is unresolved. CDR1 DFQATT and CDR2 SNEGSKA come from the germline V gene (reference sequence). Trimming took off 4 bases at V and 0 bases at J, with 3 bases between the two ends. The CDR3 spans 12 residues.

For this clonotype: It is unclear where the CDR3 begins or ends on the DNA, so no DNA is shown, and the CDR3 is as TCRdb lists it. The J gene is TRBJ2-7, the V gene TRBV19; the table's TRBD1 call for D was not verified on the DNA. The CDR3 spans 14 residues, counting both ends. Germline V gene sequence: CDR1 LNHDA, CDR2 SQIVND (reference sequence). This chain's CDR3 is CASTSDRGRREQYF.

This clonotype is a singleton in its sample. The CDR3 bases are TGTGCCAGCAGTTACTCTATCGGCTTAGCTAACTATGGCTACACCTTC. Translating it yields CASSYSIGLANYGYTF. The chain recombines TRBV6-5 with TRBJ1-2; unclear D gene. The germline V and J ends were trimmed by 0 bases and 0 bases, with 11 bases remaining between them. The germline gives CDR1 MNHEY, CDR2 SVGAGI. CDR3 length equals 16 residues.

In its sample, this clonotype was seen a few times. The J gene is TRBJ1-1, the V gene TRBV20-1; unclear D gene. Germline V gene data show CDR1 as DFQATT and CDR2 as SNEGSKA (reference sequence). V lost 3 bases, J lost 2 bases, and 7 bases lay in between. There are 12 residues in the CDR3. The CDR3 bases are TGCAGTGCTAGTGGGATCAACACTGAAGCTTTCTTT. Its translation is CSASGINTEAFF.

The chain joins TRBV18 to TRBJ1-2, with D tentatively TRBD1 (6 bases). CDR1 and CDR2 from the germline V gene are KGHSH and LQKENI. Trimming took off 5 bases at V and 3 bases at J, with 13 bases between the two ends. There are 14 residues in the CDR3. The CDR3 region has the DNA TGTGCCAGCTCATTGGGGGCCCGAGACTATGGCTACACCTTC. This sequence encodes CASSLGARDYGYTF.

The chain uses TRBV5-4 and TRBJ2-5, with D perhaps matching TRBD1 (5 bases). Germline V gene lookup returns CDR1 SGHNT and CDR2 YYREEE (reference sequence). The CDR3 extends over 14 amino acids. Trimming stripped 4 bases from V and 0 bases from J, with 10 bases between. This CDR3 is CASSTGRDQETQYF. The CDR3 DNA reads TGTGCCAGCAGCACCGGCAGGGACCAAGAGACCCAGTACTTC. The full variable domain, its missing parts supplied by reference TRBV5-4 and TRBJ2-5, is ETGVTQSPTHLIKTRGQQVTLRCSSQSGHNTVSWYQQALGQGPQFIFQYYREEENGRGNFPPRFSGLQFPNYSSELNVNALELDDSALYLCASSTGRDQETQYFGPGTRLLVL.

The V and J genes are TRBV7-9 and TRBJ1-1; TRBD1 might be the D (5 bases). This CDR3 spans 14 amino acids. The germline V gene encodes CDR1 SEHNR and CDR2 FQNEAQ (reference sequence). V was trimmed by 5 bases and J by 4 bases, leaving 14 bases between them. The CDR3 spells CASSQGGGFTEAFF. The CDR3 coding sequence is TGTGCCAGCAGCCAAGGCGGGGGGTTCACTGAAGCTTTCTTT.

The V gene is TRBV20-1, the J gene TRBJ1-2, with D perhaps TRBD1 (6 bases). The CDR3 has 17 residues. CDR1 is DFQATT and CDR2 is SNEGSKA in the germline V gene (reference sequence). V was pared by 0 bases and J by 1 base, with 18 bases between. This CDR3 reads CSARDLTTPGHNYGYTF. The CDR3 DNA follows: TGCAGTGCTAGAGACCTGACAACTCCGGGACATAACTATGGCTACACCTTC.

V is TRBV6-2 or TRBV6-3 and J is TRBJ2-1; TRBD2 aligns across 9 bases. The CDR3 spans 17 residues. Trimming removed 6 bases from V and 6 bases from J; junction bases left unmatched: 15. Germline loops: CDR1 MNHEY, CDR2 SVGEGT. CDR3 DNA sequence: TGTGCCAGCAGCCGCGGGGGGGGACACCTTAAACCCAATGAGCAGTTCTTC. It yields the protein CASSRGGGHLKPNEQFF.

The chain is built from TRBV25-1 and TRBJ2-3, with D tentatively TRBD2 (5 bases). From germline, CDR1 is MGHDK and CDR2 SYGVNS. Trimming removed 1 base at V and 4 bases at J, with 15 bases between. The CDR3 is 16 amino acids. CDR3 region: CASSESRAASPDTQYF. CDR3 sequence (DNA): TGTGCCAGCAGTGAATCGAGGGCCGCCAGCCCAGATACGCAGTATTTT. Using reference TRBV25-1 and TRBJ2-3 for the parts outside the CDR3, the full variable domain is EADIYQTPRYLVIGTGKKITLECSQTMGHDKMYWYQQDPGMELHLIHYSYGVNSTEKGDLSSESTVSRIRTEHFPLTLESARPSHTSQYLCASSESRAASPDTQYFGPGTRLTVL.

The CDR3 here is CASSYSADRGYFDTEAFF. The CDR3 DNA reads as TGTGCCAGCAGTTACTCAGCGGACAGGGGGTATTTTGACACTGAAGCTTTCTTT. The chain combines TRBV6-5 with TRBJ1-1, with 10 bases that match TRBD1. Looked up from germline, CDR1 is MNHEY and CDR2 is SVGAGI. The CDR3 extends over 18 amino acids. Losses at the gene ends were 0 bases for V and 3 bases for J; bases not matched to a gene: 10.

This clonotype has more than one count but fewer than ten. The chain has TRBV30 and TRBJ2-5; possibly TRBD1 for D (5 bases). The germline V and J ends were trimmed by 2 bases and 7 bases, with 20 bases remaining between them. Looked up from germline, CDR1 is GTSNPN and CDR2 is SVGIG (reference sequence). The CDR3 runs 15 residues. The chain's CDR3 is CAWSPVKRGVGTQYF. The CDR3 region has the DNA TGTGCCTGGAGTCCCGTGAAAAGGGGCGTAGGGACCCAGTACTTC.

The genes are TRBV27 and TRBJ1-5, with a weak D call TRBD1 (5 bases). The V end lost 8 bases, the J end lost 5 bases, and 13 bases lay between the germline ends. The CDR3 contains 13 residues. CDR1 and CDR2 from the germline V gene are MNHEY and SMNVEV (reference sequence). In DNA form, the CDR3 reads TGTGCCAGCGGGAAGGGGAGGGATCAGCCCCAGCATTTT. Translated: CASGKGRDQPQHF.

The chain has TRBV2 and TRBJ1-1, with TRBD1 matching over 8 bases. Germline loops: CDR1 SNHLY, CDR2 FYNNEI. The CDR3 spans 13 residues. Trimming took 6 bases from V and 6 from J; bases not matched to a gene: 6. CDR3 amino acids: CASRPDRGAEAFF. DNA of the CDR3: TGTGCCAGCAGACCCGACAGGGGAGCTGAAGCTTTCTTT.

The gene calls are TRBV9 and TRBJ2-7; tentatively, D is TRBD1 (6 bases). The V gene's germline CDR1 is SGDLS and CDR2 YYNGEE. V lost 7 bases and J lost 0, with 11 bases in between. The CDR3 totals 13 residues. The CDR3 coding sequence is TGTGCCAGCTCATTCAGGGGCTCCTACGAGCAGTACTTC. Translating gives CASSFRGSYEQYF.

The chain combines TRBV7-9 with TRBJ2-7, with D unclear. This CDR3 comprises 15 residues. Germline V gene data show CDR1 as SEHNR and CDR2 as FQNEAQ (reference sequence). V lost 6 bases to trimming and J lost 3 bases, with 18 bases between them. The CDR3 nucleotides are TGTGCCAGCAGATCCTCGGAGCACCAATTCTACGAGCAGTACTTC. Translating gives CASRSSEHQFYEQYF.

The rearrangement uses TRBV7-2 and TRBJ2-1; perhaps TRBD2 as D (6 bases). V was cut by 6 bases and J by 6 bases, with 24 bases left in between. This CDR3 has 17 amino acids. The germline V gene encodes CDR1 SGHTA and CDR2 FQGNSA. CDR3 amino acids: CASSNGGAYRTSNEQFF. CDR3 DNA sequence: TGTGCCAGCAGTAATGGAGGGGCCTACAGAACTTCCAATGAGCAGTTCTTC.

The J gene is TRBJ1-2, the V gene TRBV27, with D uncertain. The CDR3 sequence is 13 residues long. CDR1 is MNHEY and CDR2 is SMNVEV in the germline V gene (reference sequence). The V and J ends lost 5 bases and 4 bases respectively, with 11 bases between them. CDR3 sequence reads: CASSRRDLYGYTF. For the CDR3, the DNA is TGTGCCAGCAGTCGACGGGATCTCTATGGCTACACCTTC.

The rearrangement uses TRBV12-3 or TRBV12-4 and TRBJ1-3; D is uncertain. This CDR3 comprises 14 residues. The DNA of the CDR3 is TGTGCTTTTTACCCGGCACCCCCTGGAAACACCATATATTTT. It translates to CAFYPAPPGNTIYF.

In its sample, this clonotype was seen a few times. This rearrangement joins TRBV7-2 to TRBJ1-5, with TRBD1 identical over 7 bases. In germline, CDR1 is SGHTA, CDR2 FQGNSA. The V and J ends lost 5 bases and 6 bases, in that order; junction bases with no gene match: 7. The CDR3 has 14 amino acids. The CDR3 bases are TGTGCCAGCAGCACTCGACAGGGAAGTCAGCCCCAGCATTTT. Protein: CASSTRQGSQPQHF. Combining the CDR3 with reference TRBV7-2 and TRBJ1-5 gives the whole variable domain GAGVSQSPSNKVTEKGKDVELRCDPISGHTALYWYRQSLGQGLEFLIYFQGNSAPDKSGLPSDRFSAERTGGSVSTLTIQRTQQEDSAVYLCASSTRQGSQPQHFGDGTRLSIL.

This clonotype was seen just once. The CDR3 bases are TGTGCCAGCACCAACACAGATACGCAGTATTTT. Its protein is CASTNTDTQYF. V is TRBV2 and J is TRBJ2-3; D gene unclear. Germline V gene data show CDR1 as SNHLY and CDR2 as FYNNEI. V shed 7 bases and J shed 2 bases, with 4 bases lying between them. The CDR3 is 11 residues long.